Shown below are 27 T cell receptor beta chains from a single sample sequenced in a study of cytomegalovirus exposure and HLA in healthy donors (dated 2017 in TCRdb). Library creation used the immunoSEQ multiplex PCR assay. For the multiplex PCR, a mixture combining 60 forward primers for TCR Vbeta segments and 13 reverse primers for TCR Jbeta segments was used. TCRdb provides this immuneACCESS table in a form limited to in-frame rearrangements. Some clones are lacking; in checked studies, under half of them reflect an unresolved V gene, and why the rest are absent is not known. The sample table records about 86,000 clones; 78% of these occur just once. Of the sample, around 2.6% is held by the ten largest clones. Source material: PBMCs. These receptors were collected from a male donor in good health and CMV-seropositive.

This clone was counted a few times. This rearrangement joins TRBV6-1 to TRBJ1-4; 7 bases fit TRBD1. The CDR3 runs 15 residues. Germline CDR1 MNHNS, CDR2 SASEGT. The V and J ends lost 10 bases and 0 bases, in that order; junction bases with no gene match: 8. CDR3 protein: CATHPGQATNEKLFF. The CDR3, as DNA: TGTGCCACCCACCCCGGACAGGCAACTAATGAAAAACTGTTTTTT.

The rearrangement uses TRBV7-6 and TRBJ2-3; no reliable D call. Germline V gene sequence: CDR1 SGHVS, CDR2 FNYEAQ. V lost 5 bases and J lost 8, with 8 bases in between. There are 11 residues in the CDR3. This CDR3 reads CASSPPGTQYF. CDR3 in DNA: TGTGCCAGCAGCCCGCCGGGTACGCAGTATTTT.

V is TRBV27 and J is TRBJ2-3; 8 bases agree with TRBD2. This CDR3 is built from 15 residues. With V trimmed by 7 bases and J by 0 bases, 6 bases remained unmatched. Germline-derived CDR1 and CDR2 are MNHEY and SMNVEV (reference sequence). The CDR3 DNA reads TGTGCCAGCACCTTTAGCGGGGCTAGCACAGATACGCAGTATTTT. Its translation: CASTFSGASTDTQYF.

The rearrangement links TRBV28 to TRBJ1-2; 10 positions match TRBD1. CDR1 is MDHEN, CDR2 SYDVKM, per germline. The CDR3 spans 16 residues. With V trimmed by 5 bases and J by 0 bases, 6 bases remained unmatched. CDR3 loop: CASSGTGEITNYGYTF. In DNA, the CDR3 is TGTGCCAGCAGTGGGACAGGGGAGATCACTAACTATGGCTACACCTTC.

This sequence joins TRBV7-2 and TRBJ2-1; TRBD2 agrees at 8 bases. There are 20 residues in the CDR3. Germline assignment: CDR1 SGHTA and CDR2 FQGNSA. J was trimmed by 0 bases and V by 0 bases; bases with no gene match: 13. The CDR3 here is CASSLAVLVTSGFSYNEQFF. The CDR3 region has the DNA TGTGCCAGCAGCTTAGCGGTGTTGGTAACTAGCGGCTTCTCCTACAATGAGCAGTTCTTC.

V usage is TRBV9 and J usage is TRBJ2-3, with 9 bases identical to TRBD2. The ends lost 3 bases at V and 2 bases at J; junction bases unmatched: 7. The CDR3 totals 16 residues. The germline gives CDR1 SGDLS, CDR2 YYNGEE. The CDR3 region is CASSARTSEDTDTQYF. In DNA form, the CDR3 reads TGTGCCAGCAGCGCCCGGACTAGCGAAGACACAGATACGCAGTATTTT.

V is TRBV11-3 and J is TRBJ2-7; D is unclear. This CDR3 has 15 residues. The germline V and J ends were trimmed by 0 bases and 3 bases, with 12 bases remaining between them. Germline V CDR1 and CDR2: SGHNT, YENEEA. This CDR3 is CASSLESTPGYEQYF. DNA for the CDR3: TGTGCCAGCAGCTTAGAATCTACCCCCGGCTACGAGCAGTACTTC.

The chain joins TRBV11-2 to TRBJ2-6; D not resolved. Germline V lookup: CDR1 SGHAT, CDR2 FQNNGV. The CDR3 length is 15 residues. Trimming removed 5 bases at V and 2 bases at J, with 10 bases between. CDR3 loop: CASSQLAAGANVLTF. The DNA of the CDR3 is TGTGCCAGCAGCCAATTAGCTGCTGGGGCCAACGTCCTGACTTTC.

The chain joins TRBV7-9 to TRBJ2-5; 12 bases agree with TRBD1. V shed 4 bases, J shed 2 bases, and the junction held 11 bases outside the gene matches. The germline gives CDR1 SEHNR, CDR2 FQNEAQ (reference sequence). The CDR3 has 18 residues. CDR3: CASSSTGTGGWLQETQYF. The CDR3 region has the DNA TGTGCCAGCAGCTCCACCGGGACAGGGGGCTGGCTACAAGAGACCCAGTACTTC.

By sample fraction, this clone is medium-sized. This rearrangement joins TRBV15 to TRBJ2-6; 7 nucleotides agree with TRBD1. V dropped 2 bases and J dropped 2; count of bases not matched to a gene: 0. The CDR3 totals 15 residues. Germline CDR1 reads LNHNV; CDR2 reads YYDKDF (reference sequence). For the CDR3, the DNA is TGTGCCACCAGCAGACAGGGGGCTGGGGCCAACGTCCTGACTTTC. It encodes CATSRQGAGANVLTF.

This chain uses TRBV7-2 with TRBJ2-7, with 11 bases that match TRBD2. Germline assignment: CDR1 SGHTA and CDR2 FQGNSA. The CDR3 runs to 15 residues. J lost 2 bases, V lost 1 base, and 1 base had no gene match. The CDR3 spells CASSLELAGAYEQYF. As DNA, the CDR3 is TGTGCCAGCAGCTTAGAACTAGCGGGAGCCTACGAGCAGTACTTC.

V usage is TRBV28 and J usage is TRBJ1-1; tentatively, D is TRBD1 (5 bases). CDR1 is MDHEN, CDR2 SYDVKM, per germline. Trimming removed 10 bases from V and 0 bases from J, with 36 bases in between. The CDR3 is 21 amino acids. CDR3 protein: CATQPQGFGARRGVLNTEAFF. In DNA, the CDR3 is TGTGCCACCCAACCCCAGGGTTTTGGGGCCCGACGTGGGGTCCTGAACACTGAAGCTTTCTTT.

The chain links TRBV10-2 to TRBJ2-5, with TRBD2 matching 9 bases. The CDR3 runs to 15 residues. The trim removed 6 bases at V and 4 bases at J, leaving 9 bases unmatched. The germline V gene encodes CDR1 WSHSY and CDR2 SAAADI. The CDR3 loop reads CASRVGSGSAETQYF. In nucleotides, the CDR3 is TGCGCCAGCAGGGTTGGTAGCGGGAGTGCAGAGACCCAGTACTTC.

The sample holds one count of this clone. The gene calls are TRBV28 and TRBJ2-7; TRBD1 aligns across 7 bases. Losses at the gene ends were 0 bases for V and 3 bases for J; bases not matched to a gene: 8. The CDR3 sequence is 16 residues long. Germline CDR1 is MDHEN and CDR2 is SYDVKM. The CDR3 region is CASSLWDRKKGYEQYF. CDR3 DNA sequence: TGTGCCAGCAGTTTATGGGACAGGAAAAAGGGCTACGAGCAGTACTTC. The entire variable domain, with the rest obtained from reference TRBV28 and TRBJ2-7, is as follows: DVKVTQSSRYLVKRTGEKVFLECVQDMDHENMFWYRQDPGLGLRLIYFSYDVKMKEKGDIPEGYSVSREKKERFSLILESASTNQTSMYLCASSLWDRKKGYEQYFGPGTRLTVT.

This clone was counted only a few times. This chain links TRBV4-1 with TRBJ2-4, with 11 bases lining up with TRBD2. The CDR3 covers 15 residues. The germline CDR1 and CDR2 sequences are MGHRA and YSYEKL. J lost 4 bases, V lost 1 base, and 0 bases had no gene match. CDR3 sequence (DNA): TGCGCCAGCAGCCAAGGACTAGCGGGGAAAAACATTCAGTACTTC. It specifies CASSQGLAGKNIQYF.

This clone was observed once. The genes are TRBV25-1 and TRBJ1-1; D gene uncertain. This CDR3 is built from 16 residues. The ends were cut back, 7 bases at V and 2 bases at J, with 20 bases in the middle. CDR1 is MGHDK and CDR2 is SYGVNS in the germline V gene. The CDR3 loop reads CASIGGWSGDNTEAFF. The CDR3 DNA is TGTGCCAGCATCGGAGGGTGGTCGGGAGATAACACTGAAGCTTTCTTT. Drawing the rest from reference TRBV25-1 and TRBJ1-1, the complete variable domain is EADIYQTPRYLVIGTGKKITLECSQTMGHDKMYWYQQDPGMELHLIHYSYGVNSTEKGDLSSESTVSRIRTEHFPLTLESARPSHTSQYLCASIGGWSGDNTEAFFGQGTRLTVV.

The chain has TRBV7-8 and TRBJ2-7, with 10 bases aligning to TRBD2. Germline CDR1 SGHVS, CDR2 FQNEAQ. V was pared by 5 bases and J by 5 bases, with 18 bases of the junction left unmatched. CDR3 length: 18 residues. The CDR3 loop reads CASSIHSPSAGGPHEQYF. The CDR3, as DNA: TGTGCCAGCAGCATTCACTCCCCATCAGCGGGAGGGCCCCACGAGCAGTACTTC. The full variable domain, with the rest looked up from reference TRBV7-8 and TRBJ2-7, is GAGVSQSPRYKVAKRGQDVALRCDPISGHVSLFWYQQALGQGPEFLTYFQNEAQLDKSGLPSDRFFAERPEGSVSTLKIQRTQQEDSAVYLCASSIHSPSAGGPHEQYFGPGTRLTVT.

The chain carries TRBV14 and TRBJ1-2; no clear D. Looked up from germline, CDR1 is SGHDN and CDR2 is FVKESK. Trimming took off 2 bases at V and 2 bases at J, with 15 bases between the two ends. CDR3 size: 16 residues. CDR3 in DNA: TGTGCCAGCAGCCAACGTCAGGTCACCGTAAACTATGGCTACACCTTC. Its translation is CASSQRQVTVNYGYTF.

Judged by abundance, this clone is medium-sized. The chain links TRBV4-3 to TRBJ2-7; D unresolved. This CDR3 comprises 15 residues. Germline CDR1 reads LGHNA; CDR2 reads YSLEER. The V and J ends lost 0 bases and 0 bases respectively, with 9 bases between them. CDR3 nucleotide sequence: TGCGCCAGCAGCCAAGACCCTTCGAGCTCCTACGAGCAGTACTTC. This gives the protein CASSQDPSSSYEQYF.

This clone came up a few times. This rearrangement joins TRBV10-3 to TRBJ2-1, with unresolved D. The CDR3 runs 12 residues. V lost 6 bases and J 8 bases, leaving 11 bases between the germline ends. CDR1 is ENHRY and CDR2 is SYGVKD in the germline V gene. This CDR3 reads CAISLSSDEQFF. As DNA, the CDR3 is TGTGCCATCAGCTTGAGTTCGGATGAGCAGTTCTTC.

This chain links TRBV2 with TRBJ2-7, with D maybe TRBD1 (6 bases). This CDR3 has 12 residues. From germline, CDR1 is SNHLY and CDR2 FYNNEI. Trimming shortened V by 7 bases and J by 3 bases, and 10 bases separated the two germline ends. The CDR3 sequence is CASKDSYYEQYF. The CDR3 coding sequence is TGTGCCAGCAAGGACAGCTACTACGAGCAGTACTTC.

On this clone itself: The sample has other DNA sequences that encode this CDR3 too. J is TRBJ2-7 and V is TRBV18; 11 bases match TRBD2. Germline-derived CDR1 and CDR2 are KGHSH and LQKENI. J was trimmed by 4 bases and V by 3 bases; bases with no gene match: 2. The CDR3 consists of 14 residues. The CDR3 DNA reads TGTGCCAGCTCACCCGGGACTAGCGGTTACGAGCAGTACTTC. Protein: CASSPGTSGYEQYF.

This clone has only one observation. Other DNA variants within this sample encode the same CDR3. The genes are TRBV5-1 and TRBJ1-1; tentative D call: TRBD1 (5 bases). The CDR3 loop spans 12 amino acids. V was pared by 2 bases and J by 5 bases, with 7 bases between. Germline-derived CDR1 and CDR2 are SGHRS and YFSETQ. The CDR3 DNA sequence: TGCGCCAGCAGCTTCCGGGGGACTGAAGCTTTCTTT. It specifies CASSFRGTEAFF.

This clone was seen repeatedly, ten times or more. The chain is built from TRBV10-2 and TRBJ1-5, with 10 bases matching TRBD1. This CDR3 region has 15 residues. The trim removed 2 bases at V and 5 bases at J, leaving 3 bases unmatched. Germline V CDR1 and CDR2: WSHSY, SAAADI. In DNA, the CDR3 is TGCGCCAGCAGTGAGGGGGACAGGGGATATCAGCCCCAGCATTTT. Translated: CASSEGDRGYQPQHF.

The chain couples TRBV5-6 to TRBJ2-7; 9 nucleotides align to TRBD2. There are 15 residues in the CDR3. Per germline, CDR1 SGHDT and CDR2 YYEEEE. Losses at the gene ends were 1 base for V and 2 bases for J; bases not matched to a gene: 4. In DNA form, the CDR3 reads TGTGCCAGCAGCTTGCTACTAGCGGGCCCCTACGAGCAGTACTTC. It encodes CASSLLLAGPYEQYF. Full variable domain (rest looked up from reference TRBV5-6 and TRBJ2-7): DAGVTQSPTHLIKTRGQQVTLRCSPKSGHDTVSWYQQALGQGPQFIFQYYEEEERQRGNFPDRFSGHQFPNYSSELNVNALLLGDSALYLCASSLLLAGPYEQYFGPGTRLTVT.

The gene calls are TRBV5-1 and TRBJ2-5, with TRBD1 identical over 9 bases. Losses at the gene ends were 7 bases for V and 4 bases for J; bases not matched to a gene: 11. Germline V CDR1 and CDR2: SGHRS, YFSETQ. The CDR3 runs 15 residues. This CDR3 reads CASADGTGLTETQYF. CDR3 in DNA: TGCGCCAGCGCCGACGGGACAGGGCTAACAGAGACCCAGTACTTC. Complete variable domain (other parts from reference TRBV5-1 and TRBJ2-5): KAGVTQTPRYLIKTRGQQVTLSCSPISGHRSVSWYQQTPGQGLQFLFEYFSETQRNKGNFPGRFSGRQFSNSRSEMNVSTLELGDSALYLCASADGTGLTETQYFGPGTRLLVL.

The chain joins TRBV27 to TRBJ1-2; 11 bases are shared with TRBD1. Losses at the gene ends were 5 bases for V and 7 bases for J; bases not matched to a gene: 12. This CDR3 comprises 16 residues. CDR1 and CDR2 from the germline V gene are MNHEY and SMNVEV (reference sequence). The CDR3 protein is CASSPERTGGVGGYTF. CDR3 coding DNA: TGTGCCAGCAGTCCAGAACGGACAGGGGGCGTTGGTGGCTACACCTTC.